Shown below are 27 T cell receptor beta chains from a single sample sequenced in a study of cytomegalovirus exposure and HLA in healthy donors. Profiling relied on immunoSEQ multiplex PCR, and the TCRdb table lists in-frame clones only, not all of them. The sample contains 150,000 to 170,000 clones, roughly 84% of which appear only once. The sequenced material came from PBMCs. The receptors shown here come from a human donor in good health.

V is TRBV5-1 and J is TRBJ2-5; D is perhaps TRBD2 (5 bases). The CDR3 runs to 15 residues. Germline V gives CDR1 SGHRS, CDR2 YFSETQ. The V end was cut by 7 bases, the J end by 1 base, with 17 bases between. CDR3 nucleotide sequence: TGCGCCAGCCGATCCGGCGGGCAGGTCCAAGAGACCCAGTACTTC. Translating gives CASRSGGQVQETQYF.

This clone was seen more than once but under ten times. The chain has TRBV19 and TRBJ2-7; TRBD2 agrees at 7 bases. This CDR3 contains 12 residues. The junction had 5 bases not matched to a gene; V was cut back by 6 bases and J by 6 bases. Germline assignment: CDR1 LNHDA and CDR2 SQIVND (reference sequence). This CDR3 reads CASSPGRGEQYF. The CDR3 DNA is TGTGCCAGTAGCCCAGGGAGGGGCGAGCAGTACTTC. Full variable domain (remainder filled in from reference TRBV19 and TRBJ2-7): DGGITQSPKYLFRKEGQNVTLSCEQNLNHDAMYWYRQDPGQGLRLIYYSQIVNDFQKGDIAEGYSVSREKKESFPLTVTSAQKNPTAFYLCASSPGRGEQYFGPGTRLTVT.

This clone was seen a single time. The chain combines TRBV5-1 with TRBJ1-2, with D perhaps TRBD1 (6 bases). The germline gives CDR1 SGHRS, CDR2 YFSETQ. The CDR3 is 15 amino acids. Trimming pared 2 bases from V and 5 bases from J, leaving 16 bases between. The chain's CDR3 is CASSFPGGAEYGYTF. CDR3 in DNA: TGCGCCAGCAGCTTTCCGGGGGGCGCGGAGTATGGCTACACCTTC.

This chain joins TRBV5-4 and TRBJ2-1, with 7 bases lining up with TRBD1. The germline CDR1 and CDR2 sequences are SGHNT and YYREEE (reference sequence). The CDR3 consists of 14 residues. The V segment lost 4 bases and the J segment 5 bases; nucleotides outside the gene matches: 6. This CDR3 reads CASSAPGQNNEQFF. CDR3 sequence (DNA): TGTGCCAGCAGCGCACCGGGACAGAACAATGAGCAGTTCTTC.

This chain uses TRBV30 with TRBJ2-4, with TRBD1 matching over 10 bases. Germline trimming cut 3 bases from V and 5 bases from J; bases unmatched to any gene: 7. This CDR3 region has 15 residues. CDR1 is GTSNPN, CDR2 SVGIG, per germline (reference sequence). The CDR3 coding sequence is TGTGCCTGGAGCCATTCCGGGACAGGGGAAAACATTCAGTACTTC. Residues: CAWSHSGTGENIQYF.

This chain uses TRBV6-5 with TRBJ1-3; D call uncertain. Trimming shortened V by 0 bases and J by 3 bases, and 3 bases separated the two germline ends. CDR3 length equals 13 residues. Germline CDR1 MNHEY, CDR2 SVGAGI. The CDR3: CASSYSSGNTIYF. CDR3 DNA sequence: TGTGCCAGCAGTTACTCGAGTGGAAACACCATATATTTT.

The chain combines TRBV5-4 with TRBJ1-1; 8 bases align to TRBD1. With 7 bases clipped from V and 1 base from J, the junction kept 9 bases outside the gene matches. This CDR3 comprises 15 residues. Germline V gene lookup returns CDR1 SGHNT and CDR2 YYREEE (reference sequence). The CDR3 reads CASYRDRTPNTEAFF. For the CDR3, the DNA is TGTGCCAGCTACCGGGACAGGACCCCGAACACTGAAGCTTTCTTT.

In this sample, this clone turned up a few times. The gene calls are TRBV2 and TRBJ1-2, with D maybe TRBD1 (6 bases). Germline-derived CDR1 and CDR2 are SNHLY and FYNNEI. This CDR3 spans 12 amino acids. V was clipped by 8 bases and J by 5 bases, with 12 bases between them. CDR3 residues: CASRRTEYGYTF. The CDR3, as DNA: TGTGCCAGCCGACGGACAGAGTATGGCTACACCTTC.

This clone was picked up one time. The chain carries TRBV18 and TRBJ2-1, with 7 bases lining up with TRBD2. V was pared by 1 base and J by 10 bases, with 1 base of the junction left unmatched. The V gene's germline CDR1 is KGHSH and CDR2 LQKENI. The CDR3 contains 12 residues. The CDR3 reads CASSPRGGEQFF. CDR3 bases: TGTGCCAGCTCACCACGGGGGGGAGAGCAGTTCTTC.

The genes are TRBV6-6 and TRBJ2-7; TRBD2 aligns across 7 bases. The CDR3 spans 14 residues. Germline CDR1 MNHNY, CDR2 SVGAGI (reference sequence). J lost 0 bases, V lost 6 bases, and 5 bases had no gene match. This CDR3 is CASRTGGSSYEQYF. CDR3 nucleotide sequence: TGTGCCAGCAGGACCGGGGGGTCCTCCTACGAGCAGTACTTC.

In its sample, this clone was seen once. The chain links TRBV2 to TRBJ2-5, with TRBD2 matching 11 bases. CDR3 length: 19 amino acids. After removal of 1 base from V and 3 bases from J, the junction contained 13 bases not matched to a gene. Germline V gene lookup returns CDR1 SNHLY and CDR2 FYNNEI. This CDR3 is CASSEGLEALAGGKETQYF. Here the CDR3 DNA reads TGTGCCAGCAGTGAAGGACTGGAGGCTCTAGCGGGGGGAAAAGAGACCCAGTACTTC.

This clone was found a few times. V and J are TRBV10-1 and TRBJ2-7; 8 bases are shared with TRBD2. This CDR3 comprises 12 residues. Looked up from germline, CDR1 is WNHNN and CDR2 is SYGVQD (reference sequence). With 4 bases clipped from V and 6 bases from J, the junction kept 2 bases outside the gene matches. The CDR3 coding sequence is TGCGCCAGCAGTGTCGCGGGAGGCGAGCAGTACTTC. Encoded protein: CASSVAGGEQYF.

A few counts support this clone. The rearrangement links TRBV9 to TRBJ1-6; 9 positions match TRBD1. Germline V gene data show CDR1 as SGDLS and CDR2 as YYNGEE. Germline trimming cut 0 bases from V and 10 bases from J; bases unmatched to any gene: 2. CDR3 length: 14 amino acids. DNA of the CDR3: TGTGCCAGCAGCGTAGAGACAGGGGGATCACCCCTCCACTTT. This sequence encodes CASSVETGGSPLHF.

The chain combines TRBV27 with TRBJ1-2; TRBD1 aligns across 8 bases. The CDR3 sequence is 15 residues long. The germline gives CDR1 MNHEY, CDR2 SMNVEV (reference sequence). The V and J ends lost 2 bases and 8 bases, in that order; junction bases with no gene match: 10. CDR3 residues: CASSLVRGQADGYTF. The CDR3 region has the DNA TGTGCCAGCAGTTTAGTCAGGGGACAGGCGGACGGCTACACCTTC.

The chain is built from TRBV28 and TRBJ1-2; D may be TRBD1 (6 bases). Trimming left V 1 base short and J 4 bases short, with 13 bases between. CDR3 length equals 15 residues. Germline lookup yields CDR1 MDHEN and CDR2 SYDVKM. CDR3 nucleotides: TGTGCCAGCAGTTTATCTGGGGGCGACTCCTATGGCTACACCTTC. Translated, it gives CASSLSGGDSYGYTF.

This clone was observed a few times. The chain joins TRBV19 to TRBJ2-3, with 9 nucleotides matching TRBD2. Germline-derived CDR1 and CDR2 are LNHDA and SQIVND (reference sequence). The CDR3 spans 23 residues. V was clipped by 0 bases and J by 5 bases; unmatched bases: 27. DNA of the CDR3: TGTGCCAGTAGTATAGATCTATCCCGGCCGCGGGTCGCTAGCGGGGAACCAGGAGATACGCAGTATTTT. It translates to CASSIDLSRPRVASGEPGDTQYF.

This chain joins TRBV7-8 and TRBJ1-2; D may be TRBD1 (5 bases). The CDR3 extends over 18 amino acids. From germline, CDR1 is SGHVS and CDR2 FQNEAQ. The V and J ends lost 0 bases and 3 bases respectively, with 20 bases between them. The DNA for the CDR3 is TGTGCCAGCAGCTTAGCGTCGGGCAGGGAAGCCCCCGACTATGGCTACACCTTC. Translated: CASSLASGREAPDYGYTF.

The CDR3: CASSPITTGNTGELFF. CDR3 DNA sequence: TGTGCCAGCTCACCCATCACAACAGGGAACACCGGGGAGCTGTTTTTT. The chain has TRBV18 and TRBJ2-2, with a weak D call TRBD1 (5 bases). This CDR3 region has 16 residues. The germline gives CDR1 KGHSH, CDR2 LQKENI. V was pared by 3 bases and J by 1 base, with 12 bases between.

The chain recombines TRBV4-3 with TRBJ2-7, with D hard to call. V was pared by 4 bases and J by 8 bases, with 15 bases between. Germline CDR1 reads LGHNA; CDR2 reads YSLEER. The CDR3 covers 13 residues. DNA for the CDR3: TGCGCCAGCAGCCGCCAAACAAACAGTCAGCAGTACTTC. Its translation is CASSRQTNSQQYF.

The chain has TRBV9 and TRBJ2-5; the match to TRBD2 covers 12 bases. This CDR3 has 15 residues. The germline V gene has CDR1 SGDLS and CDR2 YYNGEE. V was clipped by 2 bases and J by 5 bases; unmatched bases: 4. The CDR3 region has the DNA TGTGCCAGCAGCGTCGCCGGGACTAGCGGGGAGACCCAGTACTTC. Translation gives CASSVAGTSGETQYF.

V usage is TRBV9 and J usage is TRBJ2-7; D gene ambiguous. This CDR3 comprises 12 residues. The germline V gene encodes CDR1 SGDLS and CDR2 YYNGEE. Trimming cost V 0 bases and J 5 bases, with 6 bases left between them. CDR3 loop: CASSVVEDEQYF. DNA of the CDR3: TGTGCCAGCAGCGTAGTCGAGGACGAGCAGTACTTC.

V usage is TRBV30 and J usage is TRBJ1-1; TRBD1 is a possible D gene (5 bases). Germline V CDR1 and CDR2: GTSNPN, SVGIG (reference sequence). Trimming shortened V by 4 bases and J by 4 bases, and 10 bases separated the two germline ends. The CDR3 spans 12 residues. CDR3 coding DNA: TGTGCCTGGACTCCGGACACCACTGAAGCTTTCTTT. It yields the protein CAWTPDTTEAFF. Variable domain in full (rest from reference TRBV30 and TRBJ1-1): SQTIHQWPATLVQPVGSPLSLECTVEGTSNPNLYWYRQAAGRGLQLLFYSVGIGQISSEVPQNLSASRPQDRQFILSSKKLLLSDSGFYLCAWTPDTTEAFFGQGTRLTVV.

CDR3 sequence reads: CASSVGSVILSYEQYF. As DNA, the CDR3 is TGTGCCAGCAGTGTCGGGAGTGTTATTCTATCCTACGAGCAGTACTTC. The rearrangement joins TRBV2 to TRBJ2-7, with D maybe TRBD2 (6 bases). Germline V CDR1 and CDR2: SNHLY, FYNNEI. Trimming pared 4 bases from V and 1 base from J, leaving 17 bases between. This CDR3 spans 16 amino acids.

The CDR3 bases are TGTGCCAGCAGCTTAAGTCCAGGGAATGAAGAGACCCAGTACTTC. Protein: CASSLSPGNEETQYF. This rearrangement joins TRBV7-2 to TRBJ2-5; a weak D match, TRBD1 (5 bases). CDR3 size: 15 residues. V was clipped by 2 bases and J by 3 bases, with 13 bases between them. Germline V lookup: CDR1 SGHTA, CDR2 FQGNSA.

This clone was seen just once. V gene TRBV5-1 combines with J gene TRBJ2-1, with TRBD2 matching over 13 bases. Germline V gene data show CDR1 as SGHRS and CDR2 as YFSETQ. J was trimmed by 7 bases and V by 5 bases; bases with no gene match: 6. The CDR3 totals 15 residues. CDR3 bases: TGCGCCAGCAGAACACCACTAGCGGGAGGGAATGAGCAGTTCTTC. Its translation is CASRTPLAGGNEQFF.

CDR3: CASSSLSGELFF. For the CDR3, the DNA is TGTGCCAGCAGCTCCCTGAGCGGGGAGCTGTTTTTT. The J gene is TRBJ2-2, the V gene TRBV13; D not resolved. This CDR3 contains 12 residues. Between the trimmed V and J ends, which lost 4 bases and 7 bases, there was a span of 7 bases. CDR1 PRHDT and CDR2 FYEKMQ come from the germline V gene (reference sequence).

The V gene is TRBV4-1, the J gene TRBJ2-1; TRBD2 agrees at 12 bases. The CDR3 sequence is 17 residues long. After removal of 4 bases from V and 3 bases from J, the junction contained 7 bases not matched to a gene. Germline V gene lookup returns CDR1 MGHRA and CDR2 YSYEKL. The CDR3, as DNA: TGCGCCAGCAGCCGTCTAGCGGGGGGGCTGATCTACAATGAGCAGTTCTTC. The encoded protein is CASSRLAGGLIYNEQFF.